Listed here are 11 T cell receptor beta chains from one sample, sequenced in a study of cytomegalovirus exposure and HLA in healthy donors. The protocol was immunoSEQ multiplex PCR, while the TCRdb copy is restricted to in-frame clones and leaves out a portion. This sample has about 170,000 clones, with about 89% found just once. The sample consisted of PBMCs. These receptors originate from a man aged 18 to 29 in good health and CMV-seropositive.

The chain links TRBV27 to TRBJ2-3; no definite D call. With 5 bases removed from V and 4 bases from J, the gap between germline ends came to 10 bases. The CDR3 is 13 amino acids. The germline gives CDR1 MNHEY, CDR2 SMNVEV (reference sequence). CDR3 protein: CASSLSPADTQYF. CDR3 sequence (DNA): TGTGCCAGCAGTCTTAGCCCGGCAGATACGCAGTATTTT.

V is TRBV7-2 and J is TRBJ2-3, with 13 bases lining up with TRBD2. The CDR3 contains 18 residues. The V gene's germline CDR1 is SGHTA and CDR2 FQGNSA. The V gene end was trimmed by 3 bases and the J gene end by 5 bases; junction bases not matched to a gene: 11. The DNA for the CDR3 is TGTGCCAGCAGCTTTCCCCTCGGACTAGCGGGAGTCCAAGATACGCAGTATTTT. This sequence encodes CASSFPLGLAGVQDTQYF.

This rearrangement joins TRBV5-8 to TRBJ1-5; D possibly corresponds to TRBD1 (6 bases). Between the trimmed V and J ends, which lost 5 bases and 1 base, there was a span of 19 bases. The CDR3 has 17 amino acids. Germline V gene sequence: CDR1 SGHTS, CDR2 YDEGEE. The CDR3 DNA is TGTGCCAGCAGTTCTATACAGGGTTCTGGGAGCAATCAGCCCCAGCATTTT. This gives the protein CASSSIQGSGSNQPQHF.

V gene TRBV6-1 combines with J gene TRBJ1-5; D might be TRBD1 (6 bases). Per the germline V gene, CDR1 is MNHNS and CDR2 is SASEGT. The CDR3 loop spans 15 amino acids. Trimming left V 0 bases short and J 5 bases short, with 11 bases between. The CDR3 protein is CASSEAWGGDQPQHF. The CDR3 DNA follows: TGTGCCAGCAGTGAAGCATGGGGGGGCGATCAGCCCCAGCATTTT.

DNA of the CDR3: TGTGCCAGCTCACCCCCGACAGGGGATATCGACGAGCAGTACTTC. It specifies CASSPPTGDIDEQYF. The chain carries TRBV18 and TRBJ2-7; TRBD1 aligns across 8 bases. The germline V gene encodes CDR1 KGHSH and CDR2 LQKENI. The CDR3 runs 15 residues. V gave up 3 bases and J gave up 5 bases; unmatched junction bases: 9.

V and J are TRBV5-6 and TRBJ2-7, with 7 bases that match TRBD1. Germline V gene sequence: CDR1 SGHDT, CDR2 YYEEEE. CDR3 size: 15 residues. The junction had 9 bases not matched to a gene; V was cut back by 1 base and J by 5 bases. CDR3 sequence: CASSLFLDRRDEQYF. The CDR3 DNA is TGTGCCAGCAGCTTGTTCCTGGACAGGAGAGACGAGCAGTACTTC.

The chain is built from TRBV4-3 and TRBJ2-7, with 8 nucleotides matching TRBD2. The CDR3 contains 15 residues. With 3 bases clipped from V and 3 bases from J, the junction kept 7 bases outside the gene matches. Germline V lookup: CDR1 LGHNA, CDR2 YSLEER. CDR3 loop: CASSQGAGGDYEQYF. The CDR3 coding sequence is TGCGCCAGCAGCCAGGGGGCGGGAGGTGACTACGAGCAGTACTTC.

J is TRBJ1-3 and V is TRBV7-2, with D possibly TRBD1 on 6 matching bases. The CDR3 spans 14 residues. Trimming stripped 6 bases from V and 4 bases from J, with 13 bases between. Germline CDR1 is SGHTA and CDR2 is FQGNSA. The DNA for the CDR3 is TGTGCCAGCAGACCTACAGGGTCCGGAAACACCATATATTTT. It specifies CASRPTGSGNTIYF.

The rearrangement links TRBV15 to TRBJ2-7; 8 bases are a match to TRBD2. The V gene's germline CDR1 is LNHNV and CDR2 YYDKDF (reference sequence). The CDR3 sequence is 15 residues long. The V segment lost 5 bases and the J segment 6 bases; nucleotides outside the gene matches: 12. The CDR3 sequence is CATSLQRGGNAEQYF. The CDR3 DNA follows: TGTGCCACCAGCCTCCAACGGGGGGGAAACGCCGAGCAGTACTTC.

The rearrangement uses TRBV6-5 and TRBJ2-3; no clear D. This CDR3 contains 14 residues. Germline V gives CDR1 MNHEY, CDR2 SVGAGI. The V and J ends lost 6 bases and 4 bases respectively, with 14 bases between them. DNA of the CDR3: TGTGCCAGCAGAGGTTATCGACTGCCAGATACGCAGTATTTT. It encodes CASRGYRLPDTQYF.

V gene TRBV4-3 combines with J gene TRBJ2-2, with 7 positions matching TRBD1. The germline V gene has CDR1 LGHNA and CDR2 YSLEER. The CDR3 covers 14 residues. Losses at the gene ends were 3 bases for V and 4 bases for J; bases not matched to a gene: 2. CDR3 nucleotide sequence: TGCGCCAGCAGCCAGGGGACAGCCACCGGGGAGCTGTTTTTT. As protein: CASSQGTATGELFF.